These 5 T cell receptor beta chains originate from one sample sequenced in a study of blood T cell repertoires in COVID-19 (TCRdb year 2020). Library method: the immunoSEQ multiplex PCR assay. In TCRdb, the immuneACCESS table is reduced to in-frame sequences with V and J assigned. These tables do not hold every clone; where another copy was compared, an unresolved V gene accounts for under half, and the others remain unexplained. The sample table holds about 270,000 clones, of which approximately 90% were seen once. Roughly 2.3% of the sample comes from the top ten. The sequenced sample consisted of PBMCs or T cells enriched from blood (not recorded which). These receptors were obtained from a woman between 18 and 29 years old who had recovered from COVID-19.

The genes are TRBV7-3 and TRBJ2-5; the match to TRBD1 covers 9 bases. Germline V gene sequence: CDR1 SGHTA, CDR2 FQGTGA. The ends lost 0 bases at V and 5 bases at J; junction bases unmatched: 4. There are 15 residues in the CDR3. CDR3 residues: CASSLTGQGRETQYF. For the CDR3, the DNA is TGTGCCAGCAGCTTAACGGGACAGGGTAGGGAGACCCAGTACTTC.

This chain connects TRBV18 to TRBJ1-2, with D possibly TRBD1 on 6 matching bases. The germline gives CDR1 KGHSH, CDR2 LQKENI. This CDR3 has 14 residues. V was shortened by 6 bases and J by 4 bases, with 15 bases between the two germline ends. The CDR3 loop reads CASSPRTDSYGYTF. The CDR3 region has the DNA TGTGCCAGCTCCCCCCGGACGGACAGCTATGGCTACACCTTC.

The chain combines TRBV19 with TRBJ2-2; no firm D call. The CDR3 extends over 11 amino acids. V dropped 10 bases and J dropped 0 bases, with 3 bases sitting between them. Per the germline V gene, CDR1 is LNHDA and CDR2 is SQIVND (reference sequence). CDR3 amino acids: CATTNTGELFF. In DNA form, the CDR3 reads TGTGCCACCACGAACACCGGGGAGCTGTTTTTT. Full variable domain (remainder filled in from reference TRBV19 and TRBJ2-2): DGGITQSPKYLFRKEGQNVTLSCEQNLNHDAMYWYRQDPGQGLRLIYYSQIVNDFQKGDIAEGYSVSREKKESFPLTVTSAQKNPTAFYLCATTNTGELFFGEGSRLTVL.

This clone was detected once. J is TRBJ2-1 and V is TRBV19, with D possibly being TRBD1 (5 bases). V was clipped by 5 bases and J by 4 bases, with 12 bases between them. This CDR3 region has 14 residues. The germline V gene has CDR1 LNHDA and CDR2 SQIVND (reference sequence). The CDR3 DNA is TGTGCCAGTAGTGGATGGACAAGTTACAATGAGCAGTTCTTC. It encodes CASSGWTSYNEQFF.

This clone was seen only once. The gene calls are TRBV6-1 and TRBJ1-2; D remains ambiguous. The V and J ends lost 3 bases and 4 bases respectively, with 6 bases between them. This CDR3 is built from 12 residues. CDR1 and CDR2 from the germline V gene are MNHNS and SASEGT. The DNA for the CDR3 is TGTGCCAGCAGTGAGGACTTCTATGGCTACACCTTC. Translated: CASSEDFYGYTF.